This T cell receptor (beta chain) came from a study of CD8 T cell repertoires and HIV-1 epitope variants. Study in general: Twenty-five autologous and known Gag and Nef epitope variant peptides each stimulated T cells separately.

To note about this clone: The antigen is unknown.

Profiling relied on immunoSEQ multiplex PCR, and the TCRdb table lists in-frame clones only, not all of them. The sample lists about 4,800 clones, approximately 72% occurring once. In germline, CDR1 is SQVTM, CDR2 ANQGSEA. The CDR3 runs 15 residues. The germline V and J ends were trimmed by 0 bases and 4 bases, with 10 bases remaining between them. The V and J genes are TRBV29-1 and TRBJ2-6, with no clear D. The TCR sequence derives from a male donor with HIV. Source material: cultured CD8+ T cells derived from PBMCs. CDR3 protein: CSVEEGFSGANVLTF. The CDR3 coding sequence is TGCAGCGTTGAAGAAGGCTTTTCGGGGGCCAACGTCCTGACTTTC.